Presented here are 17 T cell receptor beta chains from one specimen sequenced in a study of human T cells and chemical hapten exposure. TCRdb re-derived calls from the RACE reads in MiXCR, one entry per CDR3 protein. The sample yields some 350,000 distinct CDR3 sequences, 5.5% to 8% seen once. Described time point: patch test 1, 2 weeks after DPC sensitization. Indicated treatment: therapeutic diphenylcyclopropenone sensitization with weekly scalp DPC. The sequenced sample was whole blood, obtained in connection with sensitization to the hapten diphenylcyclopropenone (DPC). The receptor source for this set is a woman aged 18-29 years with alopecia areata. Some clones in this sample may be carry-over from other donors' samples.

There are a few counts of this clonotype. V is TRBV6-5 and J is TRBJ2-7; 13 nucleotides agree with TRBD2. The trim removed 6 bases at V and 2 bases at J, leaving 7 bases unmatched. Per germline, CDR1 MNHEY and CDR2 SVGAGI. The CDR3 loop spans 16 amino acids. The CDR3 coding sequence is TGTGCCAGCAGCACCGGGACTAGCGGGACTCCCTACGAGCAGTACTTC. This gives the protein CASSTGTSGTPYEQYF.

This clonotype was counted at least ten times. The rearrangement links TRBV7-2 to TRBJ1-6, with no clear D. The V end was cut by 1 base, the J end by 7 bases, with 11 bases between. The CDR3 is 15 amino acids. Germline CDR1 SGHTA, CDR2 FQGNSA. CDR3 in amino acids: CASSLGMVENSPLHF. The CDR3 DNA reads TGTGCCAGCAGCTTAGGCATGGTTGAGAATTCACCCCTCCACTTT.

This clonotype was seen a few times. The rearrangement links TRBV28 to TRBJ2-2, with a possible D match to TRBD2 (5 bases). Trimming removed 7 bases from V and 2 bases from J, with 17 bases in between. Germline V gene sequence: CDR1 MDHEN, CDR2 SYDVKM. This CDR3 is 16 amino acids long. The CDR3 DNA reads TGTGCCAGCATAGAGGGTTCTGGCCTAAACACCGGGGAGCTGTTTTTT. Translation gives CASIEGSGLNTGELFF.

This chain links TRBV7-2 with TRBJ1-5, with 7 bases lining up with TRBD1. The length of the CDR3 is 15 residues. V lost 3 bases, J lost 5 bases, and 7 bases stayed unmatched. CDR1 and CDR2 from the germline V gene are SGHTA and FQGNSA. CDR3 sequence: CASSFSGQLYQPQHF. CDR3 coding DNA: TGTGCCAGCAGCTTTTCGGGACAGCTATATCAGCCCCAGCATTTT.

This clonotype was seen a few times. The rearrangement joins TRBV28 to TRBJ2-7; D possibly corresponds to TRBD2 (6 bases). The CDR3 contains 14 residues. Germline loops: CDR1 MDHEN, CDR2 SYDVKM. V lost 2 bases and J 2 bases, leaving 10 bases between the germline ends. The CDR3 DNA reads as TGTGCCAGCAGTTTAGGAGGGAGCACCTACGAGCAGTACTTC. Protein sequence: CASSLGGSTYEQYF.

This chain connects TRBV4-1 to TRBJ1-4; D remains unclear. Between the trimmed V and J ends, which lost 1 base and 8 bases, there was a span of 14 bases. The germline V gene has CDR1 MGHRA and CDR2 YSYEKL. This CDR3 is built from 15 residues. The CDR3 loop reads CASSQAALRGEKLFF. CDR3 in DNA: TGCGCCAGCAGCCAAGCGGCCTTAAGAGGAGAAAAACTGTTTTTT.

There are many counts of this clonotype. The V and J genes are TRBV18 and TRBJ2-2; no clear D. This CDR3 comprises 14 residues. Trimming pared 4 bases from V and 1 base from J, leaving 7 bases between. The germline V gene encodes CDR1 KGHSH and CDR2 LQKENI. The CDR3 is CASSRGVNTGELFF. The CDR3, as DNA: TGTGCCAGCTCACGTGGGGTGAACACCGGGGAGCTGTTTTTT. The full variable domain, its missing parts supplied by reference TRBV18 and TRBJ2-2, is NAGVMQNPRHLVRRRGQEARLRCSPMKGHSHVYWYRQLPEEGLKFMVYLQKENIIDESGMPKERFSAEFPKEGPSILRIQQVVRGDSAAYFCASSRGVNTGELFFGEGSRLTVL.

In its sample, this clonotype was seen a few times. This sequence joins TRBV7-3 and TRBJ2-3; 7 nucleotides match TRBD2. Germline V CDR1 and CDR2: SGHTA, FQGTGA. Trimming cost V 2 bases and J 4 bases; bases outside gene matches: 3. CDR3 size: 14 residues. The CDR3 reads CASSLAGRADTQYF. The CDR3, as DNA: TGTGCCAGCAGCTTAGCGGGGAGGGCAGATACGCAGTATTTT.

In its sample, this clonotype was seen a few times. The V call is TRBV6-5, the J call TRBJ2-1; TRBD1 or TRBD2 may be the D gene (5 bases each). With 2 bases removed from V and 10 bases from J, the gap between germline ends came to 15 bases. This CDR3 has 14 amino acids. Germline CDR1 and CDR2: MNHEY and SVGAGI. CDR3 coding DNA: TGTGCCAGCAGTTACAAGGGACCACTTTTAGAGCAGTTCTTC. Translated, it gives CASSYKGPLLEQFF.

This clonotype was seen more than once but under ten times. V usage is TRBV6-2 or TRBV6-3 and J usage is TRBJ2-7; 9 bases agree with TRBD2. CDR3 length: 14 residues. The trim removed 5 bases at V and 3 bases at J, leaving 5 bases unmatched. Germline V gene lookup returns CDR1 MNHEY and CDR2 SVGEGT. DNA for the CDR3: TGTGCCAGCAGTAGCGGGGGGTCCCTCTACGAGCAGTACTTC. Its translation is CASSSGGSLYEQYF.

This clonotype has ten or more counts. CDR3 nucleotide sequence: TGTGCCAGCAGCCCAAAGGGGACAACCTCGAACACCGGGGAGCTGTTTTTT. It encodes CASSPKGTTSNTGELFF. This rearrangement joins TRBV7-2 to TRBJ2-2; the D gene is possibly TRBD1 (6 bases). Germline assignment: CDR1 SGHTA and CDR2 FQGNSA. The CDR3 has 17 amino acids. V was shortened by 5 bases and J by 0 bases, with 16 bases between the two germline ends.

The chain joins TRBV6-2 or TRBV6-3 to TRBJ1-6, with 9 bases lining up with TRBD1. Germline assignment: CDR1 MNHEY and CDR2 SVGEGT. The CDR3 has 13 residues. The CDR3 here is CASNRGLNSPLHF. Written as DNA, the CDR3 is TGTGCTTCCAACAGGGGGCTCAATTCACCCCTCCACTTT.

In this sample, this clonotype turned up many times. The rearrangement joins TRBV7-2 to TRBJ2-4; tentatively, D is TRBD1 (5 bases). CDR1 and CDR2 (germline): SGHTA, FQGNSA. The ends were cut back, 5 bases at V and 1 base at J, with 9 bases in the middle. The CDR3 is made up of 14 amino acids. In DNA, the CDR3 is TGTGCCAGCAGCGGCAGGGCGGCCAAAAACATTCAGTACTTC. This gives the protein CASSGRAAKNIQYF. Variable domain in full (rest from reference TRBV7-2 and TRBJ2-4): GAGVSQSPSNKVTEKGKDVELRCDPISGHTALYWYRQSLGQGLEFLIYFQGNSAPDKSGLPSDRFSAERTGGSVSTLTIQRTQQEDSAVYLCASSGRAAKNIQYFGAGTRLSVL.

This clonotype has only a few counts. The V call is TRBV5-1, the J call TRBJ2-3; 7 positions agree with TRBD1. This CDR3 is built from 18 residues. Trimming cost V 0 bases and J 0 bases; bases outside gene matches: 10. Germline CDR1 SGHRS, CDR2 YFSETQ. The CDR3 reads CASSLGGQRPSSTDTQYF. The CDR3 nucleotides read TGCGCCAGCAGCTTGGGGGGACAGCGGCCCTCTAGCACAGATACGCAGTATTTT.

Only a few counts were recorded for this clonotype. The chain has TRBV3-1 and TRBJ2-7, with 13 bases aligning to TRBD2. The germline V gene has CDR1 LGHDT and CDR2 YNNKEL (reference sequence). CDR3 length: 15 amino acids. After removal of 6 bases from V and 4 bases from J, the junction contained 6 bases not matched to a gene. In DNA, the CDR3 is TGTGCCAGCAGTTCGGGACTAGCGGGGTTTTACGAGCAGTACTTC. It is translated as CASSSGLAGFYEQYF.

The DNA for the CDR3 is TGTGCCAGCAGCCCAGTAATGGGGGTGTTTTCGCCACAGCCCCAGCATTTT. It translates to CASSPVMGVFSPQPQHF. V and J are TRBV28 and TRBJ1-5, with TRBD1 as a possible D gene (5 bases). The CDR3 consists of 17 residues. CDR1 and CDR2 from the germline V gene are MDHEN and SYDVKM. The V end lost 6 bases, the J end lost 7 bases, and 25 bases lay between the germline ends.

This clonotype showed up just a few times. This chain joins TRBV29-1 and TRBJ1-2; 7 nucleotides match TRBD1. The V and J ends lost 6 bases and 4 bases, in that order; junction bases with no gene match: 5. The CDR3 runs to 12 residues. Germline V gene lookup returns CDR1 SQVTM and CDR2 ANQGSEA. The CDR3 DNA reads as TGCAGCGTGGCAGGACAGGTCTATGGCTACACCTTC. Its protein product is CSVAGQVYGYTF.